The rows below give T cell receptor beta chains drawn from one sample of a study of molecular identifiers for immune sequencing clone quantification. TCRdb independently ran MiXCR on the PCR reads; one entry per CDR3 protein. The table shows tens of thousands of distinct CDR3 sequences, with 36% occurring only once. The sample was naive CD8+ T cells from blood, with Jurkat cell RNA spiked in. Receptors originate from a human donor in good health. Some libraries in this study had Jurkat cell RNA spiked in. Each CDR3 is given with its conserved first and last residue. D genes are given only for firm matches. The size of a clone is reported for some rows only, either as once, few or many, or as a class for expanded clones.

size: .; J: TRBJ2-3; D: TRBD2; V: TRBV11-2; CDR3: CASSSGLAGASTDTRYF; DNA: TGTGCCAGCAGCTCGGGACTAGCGGGAGCTAGCACAGATACGCGGTATTTT
size: .; J: TRBJ2-7; D: .; V: TRBV20-1; CDR3: CSARDRDRSYEQYF; DNA: TGCAGTGCTAGAGATCGAGACAGATCCTACGAGCAGTACTTC
size: many; J: TRBJ2-1; D: .; V: TRBV7-8; CDR3: CASSLLGGTNEQFF; DNA: TGTGCCAGCAGCTTACTTGGCGGGACCAATGAGCAGTTCTTC
size: .; J: TRBJ2-1; D: .; V: TRBV7-2; CDR3: CAITNRDTYYNEQFF; DNA: TGTGCCATCACGAACCGGGACACCTACTACAATGAGCAGTTCTTC
size: few; J: TRBJ1-1; D: .; V: TRBV2; CDR3: CANPKRGALNTEAFF; DNA: TGTGCCAACCCGAAACGGGGGGCCTTGAACACTGAAGCTTTCTTT
size: few; J: TRBJ1-2; D: .; V: TRBV27; CDR3: CASSLSWGGSDGYTF; DNA: TGTGCCAGCAGTTTATCGTGGGGGGGGTCCGATGGCTACACCTTC
size: few; J: TRBJ1-5; D: TRBD1; V: TRBV19; CDR3: CASSYGTAGNQPQHF; DNA: TGTGCCAGTAGTTACGGGACAGCCGGCAATCAGCCCCAGCATTTT
size: .; J: TRBJ2-1; D: .; V: TRBV24-1; CDR3: CATSDLGTDNEQFF; DNA: TGTGCCACCAGTGATTTAGGTACAGACAATGAGCAGTTCTTC
size: few; J: TRBJ2-1; D: TRBD1; V: TRBV20-1; CDR3: CSARDRDNEQFF; DNA: TGCAGTGCTAGGGACAGGGACAATGAGCAGTTCTTC
size: .; J: TRBJ2-3; D: .; V: TRBV7-8; CDR3: CASSHGRARSTDTQYF; DNA: TGTGCCAGCAGCCACGGGCGGGCCAGGAGCACAGATACGCAGTATTTT
size: many; J: TRBJ1-4; D: .; V: TRBV19; CDR3: CASSITGPEKLFF; DNA: TGTGCCAGTAGTATAACAGGGCCGGAAAAACTGTTTTTT
size: many; J: TRBJ2-3; D: .; V: TRBV9; CDR3: CASSSEISGDDTQYF; DNA: TGTGCCAGCAGCTCAGAAATAAGCGGAGACGATACGCAGTATTTT
size: many; J: TRBJ1-5; D: .; V: TRBV19; CDR3: CASSWGWDSNQPQHF; DNA: TGTGCCAGTAGTTGGGGTTGGGATAGCAATCAGCCCCAGCATTTT
size: .; J: TRBJ2-2; D: .; V: TRBV20-1; CDR3: CSAKVSGELFF; DNA: TGCAGTGCGAAAGTTAGCGGGGAGCTGTTTTTT
size: .; J: TRBJ1-5; D: .; V: TRBV12-3/TRBV12-4; CDR3: CASSLKLGVRPQHF; DNA: TGTGCCAGCAGCTTAAAGCTCGGGGTGAGGCCCCAGCATTTT
size: many; J: TRBJ2-5; D: TRBD1; V: TRBV7-8; CDR3: CASSLEWTGRETQYF; DNA: TGTGCCAGCAGCTTAGAATGGACAGGTAGAGAGACCCAGTACTTC
size: few; J: TRBJ1-5; D: TRBD1; V: TRBV27; CDR3: CASSLGTGAQPQHF; DNA: TGTGCCAGCAGTCTTGGGACAGGGGCGCAGCCCCAGCATTTT
size: .; J: TRBJ2-7; D: .; V: TRBV10-3; CDR3: CATKGRDSSYEQYF; DNA: TGTGCCACCAAGGGCCGGGACTCCTCCTACGAGCAGTACTTC
size: .; J: TRBJ2-1; D: .; V: TRBV12-3/TRBV12-4; CDR3: CASSLVYSANEQFF; DNA: TGTGCCAGCAGTTTAGTTTACTCCGCCAATGAGCAGTTCTTC
size: .; J: TRBJ2-5; D: .; V: TRBV28; CDR3: CASSLPTGLSEETQYF; DNA: TGTGCCAGCAGTTTACCAACAGGGTTGAGCGAAGAGACCCAGTACTTC
size: .; J: TRBJ2-3; D: .; V: TRBV19; CDR3: CASRPAVPDTRYF; DNA: TGTGCCAGTAGACCAGCGGTCCCGGATACGCGGTATTTT
size: .; J: TRBJ2-2; D: .; V: TRBV25-1; CDR3: CASSEPTPNTGELFF; DNA: TGTGCCAGCAGTGAACCCACGCCGAACACCGGGGAGCTGTTTTTT
size: .; J: TRBJ2-3; D: .; V: TRBV13; CDR3: CASTSERALTDTLYF; DNA: TGTGCCAGCACGAGTGAACGCGCTCTCACAGATACGCTGTATTTT
size: many; J: TRBJ2-7; D: .; V: TRBV13; CDR3: CASSPGASSYEQYF; DNA: TGTGCCAGCAGCCCGGGGGCAAGCTCCTACGAGCAGTACTTC
size: .; J: TRBJ1-1; D: .; V: TRBV6-5; CDR3: CASSYSLRQNTEAFF; DNA: TGTGCCAGCAGTTACTCGCTACGCCAAAACACTGAAGCTTTCTTT
size: once; J: TRBJ2-5; D: TRBD2; V: TRBV10-3; CDR3: CAISGRLAGEGQWETQYF; DNA: TGTGCCATCAGTGGACGACTAGCGGGAGAGGGACAATGGGAGACCCAGTACTTC
size: many; J: TRBJ2-7; D: TRBD1; V: TRBV7-9; CDR3: CASSLAQGQYEQYF; DNA: TGTGCCAGCAGCTTAGCCCAGGGACAGTACGAGCAGTACTTC
size: .; J: TRBJ2-7; D: .; V: TRBV12-3/TRBV12-4; CDR3: CASSFGREQYF; DNA: TGTGCCAGCAGTTTTGGCAGAGAGCAGTACTTC
size: few; J: TRBJ2-5; D: .; V: TRBV3-1; CDR3: CASSQDLGGGETQYF; DNA: TGTGCCAGCAGCCAAGATCTAGGGGGAGGAGAGACCCAGTACTTC
size: many; J: TRBJ1-1; D: .; V: TRBV27; CDR3: CASRDGLNTEAFF; DNA: TGTGCCAGCAGGGATGGGCTGAATACTGAAGCTTTCTTT
size: many; J: TRBJ2-6; D: .; V: TRBV28; CDR3: CASSTPFPRANVLTF; DNA: TGTGCCAGCAGCACCCCGTTCCCCAGGGCCAACGTCCTGACTTTC
size: few; J: TRBJ2-7; D: .; V: TRBV3-1; CDR3: CASSQDGMGYEQYF; DNA: TGTGCCAGCAGCCAAGATGGGATGGGGTACGAGCAGTACTTC
size: many; J: TRBJ2-2; D: .; V: TRBV19; CDR3: CASSIQRRAGELFF; DNA: TGTGCCAGTAGTATCCAGAGGCGGGCCGGGGAGCTGTTTTTT
size: few; J: TRBJ2-7; D: TRBD1; V: TRBV7-3; CDR3: CASPRDRGLSYEQYF; DNA: TGTGCCAGCCCCAGGGACAGGGGATTGTCTTACGAGCAGTACTTC
size: .; J: TRBJ1-2; D: .; V: TRBV7-9; CDR3: CASSPGVADPDGYTF; DNA: TGTGCCAGCAGCCCAGGTGTGGCAGATCCGGATGGCTACACCTTC
size: .; J: TRBJ2-3; D: .; V: TRBV6-6; CDR3: CASSPYHTDTQYF; DNA: TGTGCCAGCAGTCCCTACCACACAGATACGCAGTATTTT
size: .; J: TRBJ2-2; D: .; V: TRBV12-3/TRBV12-4; CDR3: CASSFPTETSTGELFF; DNA: TGTGCCAGCAGTTTCCCGACTGAGACGAGCACCGGGGAGCTGTTTTTT
size: .; J: TRBJ2-5; D: .; V: TRBV28; CDR3: CASSHTGGRLETQYF; DNA: TGTGCCAGCAGCCATACCGGGGGGCGATTGGAGACCCAGTACTTC
size: many; J: TRBJ1-5; D: .; V: TRBV4-1; CDR3: CASSQVENQPQHF; DNA: TGCGCCAGCAGCCAAGTCGAAAATCAGCCCCAGCATTTT
size: many; J: TRBJ2-5; D: TRBD2; V: TRBV7-8; CDR3: CASSPLSGLAAETQYF; DNA: TGTGCCAGCAGCCCTCTCTCGGGACTAGCGGCAGAGACCCAGTACTTC
size: .; J: TRBJ2-6; D: .; V: TRBV28; CDR3: CASSWVRVNSGANVLTF; DNA: TGTGCCAGCAGCTGGGTCAGGGTGAACTCTGGGGCCAACGTCCTGACTTTC
size: .; J: TRBJ1-2; D: .; V: TRBV6-2/TRBV6-3; CDR3: CASSYRSNRNYGYTF; DNA: TGTGCCAGCAGTTACAGGTCGAATCGGAACTATGGCTACACCTTC
size: few; J: TRBJ2-1; D: .; V: TRBV20-1; CDR3: CSARDLGDEQFF; DNA: TGCAGTGCTAGAGATCTGGGGGATGAGCAGTTCTTC
size: many; J: TRBJ1-4; D: TRBD1; V: TRBV29-1; CDR3: CSVEGPGQKNEKLFF; DNA: TGCAGCGTTGAAGGACCGGGACAGAAGAATGAAAAACTGTTTTTT
size: few; J: TRBJ1-5; D: .; V: TRBV7-9; CDR3: CASSYETPPDQPQHF; DNA: TGTGCCAGCAGTTACGAGACACCTCCGGATCAGCCCCAGCATTTT
size: .; J: TRBJ2-7; D: TRBD2; V: TRBV27; CDR3: CASGEGLLPYEQYF; DNA: TGTGCCAGCGGGGAGGGGTTGCTTCCCTACGAGCAGTACTTC
size: few; J: TRBJ2-3; D: .; V: TRBV20-1; CDR3: CSARVPFLELTDTQYF; DNA: TGCAGTGCTAGAGTCCCCTTTCTAGAACTCACAGATACGCAGTATTTT
size: .; J: TRBJ2-3; D: .; V: TRBV10-3; CDR3: CATGEDPTQYF; DNA: TGTGCCACCGGGGAGGACCCTACGCAGTATTTT
size: .; J: TRBJ2-5; D: TRBD1; V: TRBV9; CDR3: CASSVEGGQAFQETQYF; DNA: TGTGCCAGCAGCGTAGAAGGGGGACAGGCCTTCCAAGAGACCCAGTACTTC